This T cell receptor beta chain was identified during a study of cytomegalovirus exposure and HLA in healthy donors. In the PCR, 60 Vbeta and 13 Jbeta primers were used. Sequencing was performed with immunoSEQ multiplex PCR; in TCRdb, only in-frame clones are kept and a portion is missing. The sample carries more than 95,000 clones, 60% to 80% recorded once. Germline-derived CDR1 and CDR2 are SSHAT and FNYEAQ (reference sequence). The length of the CDR3 is 15 residues. Only one count was recorded for this clone. Its antigen is unknown. A read error may produce the germline difference seen at one junction end. Broader study findings: DRB1 had the most TCR associations and HLA-C the fewest, a later analysis found, with rates varying by HLA locus.

This TCR came from a man aged 50-59 years in good health and CMV-seropositive. The sample comprised PBMCs. The genes are TRBV7-7 and TRBJ2-6, with TRBD2 identical over 8 bases. CDR3 DNA sequence: TGTGCTAGCAGTCGGGGGGGGTCCGGGGCCAACGTCCTGACTTTC. This gives the protein CASSRGGSGANVLTF.